A single T cell receptor beta chain is shown here with its context. What it recognizes is unknown. Germline CDR1 and CDR2: SGHNT and YENEEA. V was trimmed by 0 bases and J by 8 bases, leaving 4 bases between them. This CDR3 contains 11 residues. The data were produced by immunoSEQ multiplex PCR, yet TCRdb's version contains in-frame clones alone and is incomplete. The repertoire holds 10,000 to 15,000 clones, with roughly 95% as singletons. The source of the sample is a study of T cells and Merkel cell carcinoma outcomes. Study results and limitations: Merkel cell carcinoma outcomes were reportedly predicted by repertoire and T-cell density.

This chain connects TRBV11-3 to TRBJ2-5; the D is unclear. Sequenced material: tumor tissue from Merkel cell carcinoma. This receptor was identified in a human donor with Merkel cell carcinoma. CDR3 amino acids: CASSLEITQYF. In DNA, the CDR3 is TGTGCCAGCAGCTTAGAAATAACCCAGTACTTC.